This record looks at one T cell receptor beta chain sequence and its context. Its antigen remains unknown. This record comes from a study of T cell responses to AZD1222 COVID-19 vaccine. Overall study context: Second-dose recipients at about 4 or about 12 weeks were treated as one pooled group. Study-level results: In a largely white British group with more females than males, clonal diversity was possibly underestimated. Receipt of two AZD1222 doses was followed by a rise in Spike-specific TCR breadth and depth.

The assay was immunoSEQ multiplex PCR, and TCRdb's table has in-frame clones only and misses some. The data contain 110,000 to 150,000 clones, 88% of them singletons. CDR3 length equals 14 residues. V was shortened by 3 bases and J by 8 bases, with 16 bases between the two germline ends. Germline V gene sequence: CDR1 GTSNPN, CDR2 SVGIG (reference sequence). The V call is TRBV30, the J call TRBJ1-4; D perhaps matches TRBD1 (5 bases). Sequences were derived from peripheral blood, sampled on day 0 of AZD1222 vaccination. The receptor comes from an adult in good health. CDR3 DNA sequence: TGTGCCTGGAGCCTCACGGCAAGGGACGAAAAACTGTTTTTT. Residues: CAWSLTARDEKLFF.